The T cell receptor (beta chain) described here comes from a study of graft-versus-host responses after intestinal transplantation. Overall study context: The recipients all started with anti-thymocyte globulin induction and then took tacrolimus and steroids for 3 to 4 years.

As regards this clone: Its antigen is as yet unknown.

Broader study findings: GvH clones were found in recipient marrow; some appeared first in ileum or blood.

Profiling relied on immunoSEQ multiplex PCR, and the TCRdb table lists in-frame clones only, not all of them. The profile shows 60,000 to 75,000 clones, more than 70% of them singletons. Germline loops: CDR1 MNHEY, CDR2 SMNVEV (reference sequence). This CDR3 region has 17 residues. The ends lost 7 bases at V and 2 bases at J; junction bases unmatched: 7. The sample was unstimulated CD8+ T cells sorted from spleen or lymph node cells, taken before intestinal transplant. This TCR was sampled from a human donor who received an intestinal transplant. This chain joins TRBV27 and TRBJ2-1; 14 bases map to TRBD2. The CDR3 region has the DNA TGTGCCAGCACGGGACTAGCGGGAGAACGGACCTACAATGAGCAGTTCTTC. Its translation is CASTGLAGERTYNEQFF.